This entry lists 21 T cell receptor beta chains sequenced from one sample in a study of T cells after yellow fever vaccination. MiXCR, run by TCRdb on the 5' RACE reads, gives a single entry per CDR3 protein. The sample has around 400,000 distinct CDR3 sequences; around 10% are singletons. The sequences come from PBMCs, collected on the day of the first yellow fever vaccination. The receptors were sampled from a man younger than 30 who received the YFV17D yellow fever vaccine.

This clonotype was seen a few times. The chain has TRBV5-1 and TRBJ1-4; D is undetermined. Germline assignment: CDR1 SGHRS and CDR2 YFSETQ. V lost 3 bases, J lost 5 bases, and 8 bases lay in between. CDR3 length equals 13 residues. The CDR3 DNA reads TGCGCCAGCAGCTCCATCCCCAATGAAAAACTGTTTTTT. This codes for CASSSIPNEKLFF.

This clonotype was seen more than once but under ten times. The chain combines TRBV11-1 with TRBJ1-2; 7 bases match TRBD1. Germline assignment: CDR1 SGHAT and CDR2 FQDESV (reference sequence). The CDR3 sequence is 13 residues long. J lost 8 bases, V lost 5 bases, and 8 bases had no gene match. The CDR3 here is CASSPRQGSGYTF. Here the CDR3 DNA reads TGTGCCAGCAGCCCCCGACAGGGAAGCGGCTACACCTTC.

Only a few counts were recorded for this clonotype. The chain carries TRBV6-2 or TRBV6-3 and TRBJ2-7; D could derive from TRBD1 or TRBD2 (5 bases each). Germline CDR1 reads MNHEY; CDR2 reads SVGEGT. Trimming took 4 bases from V and 3 from J, leaving 13 bases between them. The CDR3 sequence is 14 residues long. The CDR3 bases are TGTGCCAGCAGTTTTCCGGGACCGGTCTACGAGCAGTACTTC. Amino acids: CASSFPGPVYEQYF.

V and J are TRBV11-2 and TRBJ1-1, with D possibly being TRBD1 (6 bases). Germline CDR1 SGHAT, CDR2 FQNNGV. Trimming shortened V by 2 bases and J by 6 bases, and 10 bases separated the two germline ends. This CDR3 has 13 amino acids. CDR3 DNA sequence: TGTGCCAGCAGCTTACAGGGGCTCGCTGAAGCTTTCTTT. Residues: CASSLQGLAEAFF. The whole variable domain, remainder taken from reference TRBV11-2 and TRBJ1-1, is EAGVAQSPRYKIIEKRQSVAFWCNPISGHATLYWYQQILGQGPKLLIQFQNNGVVDDSQLPKDRFSAERLKGVDSTLKIQPAKLEDSAVYLCASSLQGLAEAFFGQGTRLTVV.

This chain connects TRBV3-1 to TRBJ1-1; tentative D call: TRBD1 (6 bases). The V end was cut by 2 bases, the J end by 10 bases, with 17 bases between. CDR3 length: 14 residues. The germline gives CDR1 LGHDT, CDR2 YNNKEL (reference sequence). CDR3 nucleotide sequence: TGTGCCAGCAGCCAATCGGGGGCAGGCGGAATAGCTTTCTTT. It yields the protein CASSQSGAGGIAFF.

The chain is built from TRBV9 and TRBJ2-1; perhaps TRBD1 as D (6 bases). Trimming took 2 bases from V and 9 from J, leaving 9 bases between them. Germline CDR1 is SGDLS and CDR2 is YYNGEE. CDR3 length equals 12 residues. The CDR3 DNA follows: TGTGCCAGCAGCGTGCAGGGGTCTGAGCAGTTCTTC. It is translated as CASSVQGSEQFF. Combining the CDR3 with reference TRBV9 and TRBJ2-1 gives the whole variable domain DSGVTQTPKHLITATGQRVTLRCSPRSGDLSVYWYQQSLDQGLQFLIQYYNGEERAKGNILERFSAQQFPDLHSELNLSSLELGDSALYFCASSVQGSEQFFGPGTRLTVL.

Ten or more counts support this clonotype. The chain uses TRBV29-1 and TRBJ2-7; no definite D call. The CDR3 is 15 amino acids. Trimming shortened V by 3 bases and J by 2 bases, and 17 bases separated the two germline ends. Germline assignment: CDR1 SQVTM and CDR2 ANQGSEA. The CDR3 bases are TGCAGCGTTGATGGTTTGGGATCACGACCCTACGAGCAGTACTTC. Translated: CSVDGLGSRPYEQYF.

In this sample, this clonotype turned up a few times. This rearrangement joins TRBV7-2 to TRBJ1-1, with a weak D call TRBD1 (5 bases). The CDR3 is 12 amino acids. Trimming took 7 bases from V and 2 from J, leaving 8 bases between them. The germline V gene has CDR1 SGHTA and CDR2 FQGNSA. DNA for the CDR3: TGTGCCAGCAACGGACAAAACACTGAAGCTTTCTTT. Its translation: CASNGQNTEAFF. Full variable domain (outside the CDR3, taken from reference TRBV7-2 and TRBJ1-1): GAGVSQSPSNKVTEKGKDVELRCDPISGHTALYWYRQSLGQGLEFLIYFQGNSAPDKSGLPSDRFSAERTGGSVSTLTIQRTQQEDSAVYLCASNGQNTEAFFGQGTRLTVV.

The chain links TRBV6-1 to TRBJ2-5; no clear D. This CDR3 has 11 residues. V gave up 6 bases and J gave up 7 bases, with 9 bases separating them. Germline assignment: CDR1 MNHNS and CDR2 SASEGT. The CDR3 DNA follows: TGTGCCAGCAGCCCGATGGGGACCCAGTACTTC. Translating it yields CASSPMGTQYF.

This clonotype has a handful of counts. The V and J genes are TRBV28 and TRBJ2-3; 9 nucleotides agree with TRBD2. The CDR3 runs 15 residues. CDR1 is MDHEN, CDR2 SYDVKM, per germline. J lost 9 bases, V lost 2 bases, and 9 bases had no gene match. CDR3 sequence reads: CASSLLAGGPLTQYF. The CDR3 coding sequence is TGTGCCAGCAGTTTACTCGCGGGGGGGCCCTTAACGCAGTATTTT.

In its sample, this clonotype was seen a few times. The chain joins TRBV15 to TRBJ2-5; 14 nucleotides line up with TRBD2. The CDR3 sequence is 16 residues long. Germline lookup yields CDR1 LNHNV and CDR2 YYDKDF (reference sequence). Losses at the gene ends were 3 bases for V and 5 bases for J; bases not matched to a gene: 5. The CDR3: CATSRGLAGADETQYF. CDR3 DNA sequence: TGTGCCACCAGCAGGGGACTAGCGGGGGCTGATGAGACCCAGTACTTC.

This clonotype was observed a handful of times. The rearrangement links TRBV6-2 or TRBV6-3 to TRBJ2-1, with 7 bases matching TRBD1. This CDR3 comprises 12 residues. Per germline, CDR1 MNHEY and CDR2 SVGEGT. Unmatched junction bases numbered 7, after V lost 6 bases and J lost 11 bases. DNA for the CDR3: TGTGCCAGCAGACGGGACAGTCCTCAGCAGTTCTTC. It specifies CASRRDSPQQFF.

The chain is built from TRBV7-2 and TRBJ2-5, with 11 bases identical to TRBD2. CDR3 length: 15 residues. J gave up 7 bases and V 0 bases, and 4 bases lay outside the gene matches. The V gene's germline CDR1 is SGHTA and CDR2 FQGNSA. The CDR3 DNA reads as TGTGCCAGCAGCTTAGCTAGCGGGGGGGCTGGGACCCAGTACTTC. It yields the protein CASSLASGGAGTQYF.

CDR3 in DNA: TGCGCCAGCGGGCAGGGCCAATACGAGCAGTACGTC. Its protein product is CASGQGQYEQYV. The chain combines TRBV10-2 with TRBJ2-7; D might be TRBD1 (5 bases). This CDR3 comprises 12 residues. V was shortened by 8 bases and J by 4 bases, with 12 bases between the two germline ends. Looked up from germline, CDR1 is WSHSY and CDR2 is SAAADI.

This clonotype came up a few times. This chain connects TRBV20-1 to TRBJ2-1; 9 bases align to TRBD1. The trim removed 6 bases at V and 4 bases at J, leaving 13 bases unmatched. The length of the CDR3 is 16 residues. Germline CDR1 DFQATT, CDR2 SNEGSKA (reference sequence). The CDR3 DNA follows: TGCAGTGCAACCCCTCCGTGGGACAGGGAGTACAATGAGCAGTTCTTC. Its protein is CSATPPWDREYNEQFF.

This clonotype was found a few times. The V and J genes are TRBV3-1 and TRBJ2-5; D unclear. The CDR3 runs 12 residues. Germline CDR1 is LGHDT and CDR2 is YNNKEL (reference sequence). Trimming took 0 bases from V and 3 from J, leaving 2 bases between them. DNA of the CDR3: TGTGCCAGCAGCCAAGAAAAAGAGACCCAGTACTTC. Its translation is CASSQEKETQYF.

This clonotype has at least ten counts. This chain joins TRBV12-3 or TRBV12-4 and TRBJ2-3; 13 nucleotides align to TRBD2. This CDR3 contains 15 residues. V dropped 6 bases and J dropped 3; count of bases not matched to a gene: 3. CDR3 DNA sequence: TGTGCCAGCAGCGCGGGACTAGCGGGGACAGATACGCAGTATTTT. Translated: CASSAGLAGTDTQYF.

This clonotype was counted only a few times. V usage is TRBV6-5 and J usage is TRBJ1-2; possibly TRBD1 for D (6 bases). The CDR3 runs to 14 residues. Trimming shortened V by 3 bases and J by 5 bases, and 13 bases separated the two germline ends. From germline, CDR1 is MNHEY and CDR2 SVGAGI. In DNA form, the CDR3 reads TGTGCCAGCAGTTATGGCAGGGGTGCTTATGGCTACACCTTC. Its protein is CASSYGRGAYGYTF.

The rearrangement joins TRBV11-3 to TRBJ1-1; a possible D gene is TRBD1 (5 bases). Germline V CDR1 and CDR2: SGHNT, YENEEA. The CDR3 contains 15 residues. Trimming stripped 6 bases from V and 1 base from J, with 15 bases between. DNA for the CDR3: TGTGCCAGCAGTTCCACTGGTAGGGGGAACACTGAAGCTTTCTTT. Translation gives CASSSTGRGNTEAFF.

The sample holds a few counts of this clonotype. The rearrangement joins TRBV4-1 to TRBJ2-5; 12 bases are a match to TRBD2. The CDR3 has 17 residues. The germline V gene encodes CDR1 MGHRA and CDR2 YSYEKL. The V and J ends lost 0 bases and 5 bases, in that order; junction bases with no gene match: 7. Here the CDR3 reads CASSQDTTSGGGETQYF. Here the CDR3 DNA reads TGCGCCAGCAGCCAAGATACGACTAGCGGGGGCGGGGAGACCCAGTACTTC.

The chain links TRBV19 to TRBJ2-7, with 8 bases identical to TRBD1. Germline values: CDR1 LNHDA, CDR2 SQIVND (reference sequence). Trimming took 4 bases from V and 0 from J; bases not matched to a gene: 5. The CDR3 runs to 15 residues. The CDR3 loop is CASSRSGTGSYEQYF. The CDR3 DNA reads TGTGCCAGTAGTAGATCCGGGACAGGCTCCTACGAGCAGTACTTC.